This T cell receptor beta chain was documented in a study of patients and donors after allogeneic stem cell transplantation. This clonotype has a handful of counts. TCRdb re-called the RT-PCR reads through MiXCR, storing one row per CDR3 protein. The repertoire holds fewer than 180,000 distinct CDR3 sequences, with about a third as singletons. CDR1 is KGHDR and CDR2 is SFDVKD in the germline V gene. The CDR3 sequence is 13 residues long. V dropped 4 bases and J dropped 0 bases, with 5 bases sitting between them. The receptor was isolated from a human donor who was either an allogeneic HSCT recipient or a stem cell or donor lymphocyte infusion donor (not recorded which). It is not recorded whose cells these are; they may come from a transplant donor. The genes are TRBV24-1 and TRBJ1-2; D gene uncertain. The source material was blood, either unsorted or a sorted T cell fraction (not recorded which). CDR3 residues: CATSEAANYGYTF. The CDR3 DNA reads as TGTGCCACCAGTGAGGCCGCTAACTATGGCTACACCTTC.